This T cell receptor beta chain is drawn from a study of sequential checkpoint blockade in melanoma. In this sample, this clone turned up a few times. The repertoire was sequenced with immunoSEQ multiplex PCR; TCRdb's copy has only in-frame clones and lacks some. This sample has tens of thousands of clones, with over 30% found just once. This CDR3 comprises 15 residues. The germline V gene has CDR1 KGHSH and CDR2 LQKENI. V lost 4 bases to trimming and J lost 7 bases; unmatched junction nucleotides: 4. Treatment given: randomized to nivolumab then ipilimumab (arm A) or the reverse (arm B). Sequencing was performed on tumor tissue (inferred from file names), taken from a patient given nivolumab and ipilimumab in sequence. This sequence was found in a human donor with melanoma. The chain is built from TRBV18 and TRBJ2-1, with TRBD2 identical over 13 bases. CDR3: CASSLGTSGMNEQFF. As DNA, the CDR3 is TGTGCCAGCTCACTGGGGACTAGCGGGATGAATGAGCAGTTCTTC.